This entry lists 25 T cell receptor beta chains sequenced from one sample in a study of cytomegalovirus exposure and HLA in healthy donors. The PCR was carried out with 60 Vbeta primers and 13 Jbeta primers. Assay: immunoSEQ multiplex PCR; the TCRdb copy retains only in-frame clones and omits some. Among 90,000 to 140,000 clones listed, approximately 80% were seen once. Input material: PBMCs. The receptors derive from a man aged 25 to 45 in good health and CMV-seronegative.

V and J are TRBV27 and TRBJ2-7, with 11 bases aligning to TRBD2. V was pared by 4 bases and J by 2 bases, with 4 bases of the junction left unmatched. Germline CDR1 and CDR2: MNHEY and SMNVEV (reference sequence). The CDR3 extends over 15 amino acids. The CDR3 DNA follows: TGTGCCAGCAGTTCAGTAGCGGGAGGGACCTACGAGCAGTACTTC. This encodes CASSSVAGGTYEQYF.

The chain joins TRBV9 to TRBJ2-1, with 10 bases fitting TRBD2. The V segment lost 6 bases and the J segment 0 bases; nucleotides outside the gene matches: 3. In germline, CDR1 is SGDLS, CDR2 YYNGEE. The CDR3 runs to 15 residues. In DNA, the CDR3 is TGTGCCAGCACCGAGCGGGAGGGCTCCTACAATGAGCAGTTCTTC. It translates to CASTEREGSYNEQFF.

V and J are TRBV5-1 and TRBJ1-1; unclear D gene. Trimming removed 2 bases at V and 1 base at J, with 3 bases between. Germline V lookup: CDR1 SGHRS, CDR2 YFSETQ. This CDR3 is 12 amino acids long. This chain's CDR3 is CASSFSNTEAFF. The CDR3 nucleotides are TGCGCCAGCAGCTTCTCGAACACTGAAGCTTTCTTT.

The chain links TRBV10-3 to TRBJ1-2; 9 bases are a match to TRBD1. The trim removed 2 bases at V and 4 bases at J, leaving 5 bases unmatched. Per germline, CDR1 ENHRY and CDR2 SYGVKD. This CDR3 has 15 amino acids. The CDR3 loop reads CAISEPLTGGYGYTF. As DNA, the CDR3 is TGTGCCATCAGTGAGCCTCTGACAGGGGGCTATGGCTACACCTTC.

V gene TRBV19 combines with J gene TRBJ2-1, with TRBD2 matching over 16 bases. CDR1 and CDR2 from the germline V gene are LNHDA and SQIVND (reference sequence). This CDR3 contains 16 residues. V shed 6 bases and J 9 bases; nucleotides not matched to a gene: 8. The CDR3 is CASRSPGLAGGREQFF. DNA for the CDR3: TGTGCCAGTAGGTCACCGGGACTAGCGGGGGGGCGTGAGCAGTTCTTC. Filled out from reference TRBV19 and TRBJ2-1, the complete variable domain reads DGGITQSPKYLFRKEGQNVTLSCEQNLNHDAMYWYRQDPGQGLRLIYYSQIVNDFQKGDIAEGYSVSREKKESFPLTVTSAQKNPTAFYLCASRSPGLAGGREQFFGPGTRLTVL.

CDR3 in amino acids: CASSDTGTGAYEQYF. In DNA, the CDR3 is TGTGCCAGCAGTGATACCGGGACAGGGGCCTACGAGCAGTACTTC. The chain couples TRBV25-1 to TRBJ2-7; 10 positions agree with TRBD1. This CDR3 contains 15 residues. V was pared by 3 bases and J by 2 bases, with 4 bases of the junction left unmatched. Germline loops: CDR1 MGHDK, CDR2 SYGVNS.

The V and J genes are TRBV9 and TRBJ1-4; TRBD1 agrees at 7 bases. This CDR3 is 17 amino acids long. V gave up 0 bases and J gave up 8 bases; unmatched junction bases: 13. Germline V gene lookup returns CDR1 SGDLS and CDR2 YYNGEE. CDR3 sequence (DNA): TGTGCCAGCAGCGTAGCCCCAATTGACAGGGCTGGAGAAAAACTGTTTTTT. Residues: CASSVAPIDRAGEKLFF. Looking up the rest from reference TRBV9 and TRBJ1-4 gives the full variable domain: DSGVTQTPKHLITATGQRVTLRCSPRSGDLSVYWYQQSLDQGLQFLIQYYNGEERAKGNILERFSAQQFPDLHSELNLSSLELGDSALYFCASSVAPIDRAGEKLFFGSGTQLSVL.

The chain carries TRBV6-5 and TRBJ2-7; 9 nucleotides align to TRBD1. J lost 0 bases, V lost 1 base, and 1 base had no gene match. The germline V gene encodes CDR1 MNHEY and CDR2 SVGAGI. The CDR3 sequence is 15 residues long. The CDR3 loop is CASSYWGQGSYEQYF. CDR3 bases: TGTGCCAGCAGTTACTGGGGACAGGGCTCCTACGAGCAGTACTTC.

The chain uses TRBV30 and TRBJ1-5; 10 positions agree with TRBD1. Germline V gene data show CDR1 as GTSNPN and CDR2 as SVGIG (reference sequence). J gave up 10 bases and V 4 bases, and 7 bases lay outside the gene matches. This CDR3 has 13 amino acids. CDR3 in amino acids: CAWTGQGDTPQHF. The CDR3 region has the DNA TGTGCCTGGACCGGACAGGGGGACACCCCCCAGCATTTT.

The chain joins TRBV7-2 to TRBJ2-3; maybe TRBD2 (6 bases). CDR1 SGHTA and CDR2 FQGNSA come from the germline V gene. The CDR3 is 14 residues long. The germline V and J ends were trimmed by 5 bases and 1 base, with 10 bases remaining between them. DNA for the CDR3: TGTGCCAGCAGCACCTCTAGCGGCACAGATACGCAGTATTTT. Encoded protein: CASSTSSGTDTQYF. Looking up the rest from reference TRBV7-2 and TRBJ2-3 gives the full variable domain: GAGVSQSPSNKVTEKGKDVELRCDPISGHTALYWYRQSLGQGLEFLIYFQGNSAPDKSGLPSDRFSAERTGGSVSTLTIQRTQQEDSAVYLCASSTSSGTDTQYFGPGTRLTVL.

DNA of the CDR3: TGTGCCAGCAGTTACTCGACTAGCGGGACTTACGAGCAGTACTTC. Protein: CASSYSTSGTYEQYF. The rearrangement links TRBV6-5 to TRBJ2-7, with TRBD2 matching over 11 bases. CDR1 and CDR2 from the germline V gene are MNHEY and SVGAGI. The V gene end was trimmed by 0 bases and the J gene end by 4 bases; junction bases not matched to a gene: 2. The CDR3 covers 15 residues.

About this clone itself: The DNA is left out, because the CDR3 cannot be placed on it with certainty; the CDR3 is given as TCRdb lists it. The genes are TRBV28 and TRBJ1-5. Germline V lookup: CDR1 MDHEN, CDR2 SYDVKM. The CDR3 has 13 amino acids, counting both end residues. The CDR3: CASSSSVGQPQHF.

This clone was seen a single time. The rearrangement links TRBV19 to TRBJ1-5; the match to TRBD1 covers 7 bases. The CDR3 length is 13 residues. From germline, CDR1 is LNHDA and CDR2 SQIVND (reference sequence). Trimming cost V 6 bases and J 4 bases; bases outside gene matches: 3. The CDR3 DNA reads TGTGCCAGTAGCAAACAGGGGAATCAGCCCCAGCATTTT. It is translated as CASSKQGNQPQHF. The full variable domain, with the rest looked up from reference TRBV19 and TRBJ1-5, is DGGITQSPKYLFRKEGQNVTLSCEQNLNHDAMYWYRQDPGQGLRLIYYSQIVNDFQKGDIAEGYSVSREKKESFPLTVTSAQKNPTAFYLCASSKQGNQPQHFGDGTRLSIL.

This chain links TRBV7-2 with TRBJ1-3; D is unresolved. The V and J ends lost 5 bases and 3 bases respectively, with 20 bases between them. CDR1 SGHTA and CDR2 FQGNSA come from the germline V gene. The CDR3 extends over 17 amino acids. For the CDR3, the DNA is TGTGCCAGCAGCCTCACCGGAAAGAGGAATCATGGAAACACCATATATTTT. It codes for CASSLTGKRNHGNTIYF. Complete variable domain (other parts from reference TRBV7-2 and TRBJ1-3): GAGVSQSPSNKVTEKGKDVELRCDPISGHTALYWYRQSLGQGLEFLIYFQGNSAPDKSGLPSDRFSAERTGGSVSTLTIQRTQQEDSAVYLCASSLTGKRNHGNTIYFGEGSWLTVV.

This rearrangement joins TRBV5-4 to TRBJ1-3; the D gene is possibly TRBD1 (5 bases). Trimming cost V 1 base and J 0 bases, with 8 bases left between them. The CDR3 is 15 residues long. Germline V gene lookup returns CDR1 SGHNT and CDR2 YYREEE (reference sequence). The CDR3 nucleotides read TGTGCCAGCAGCTTGAGGGGAAGCTCTGGAAACACCATATATTTT. Its translation is CASSLRGSSGNTIYF.

V usage is TRBV2 and J usage is TRBJ2-3; TRBD1 matches 10 bases. The V segment lost 5 bases and the J segment 4 bases; nucleotides outside the gene matches: 9. The CDR3 sequence is 16 residues long. CDR1 and CDR2 (germline): SNHLY, FYNNEI. The CDR3 is CASSRTGTGAADTQYF. The DNA of the CDR3 is TGTGCCAGCAGTCGTACCGGGACAGGGGCAGCAGATACGCAGTATTTT.

This chain connects TRBV7-8 to TRBJ1-2; 9 bases agree with TRBD1. This CDR3 has 15 amino acids. Germline V gene sequence: CDR1 SGHVS, CDR2 FQNEAQ. V was clipped by 2 bases and J by 5 bases; unmatched bases: 6. CDR3 sequence reads: CASSLSDRGGYGYTF. CDR3 coding DNA: TGTGCCAGCAGCTTATCGGACAGGGGCGGGTATGGCTACACCTTC.

This clone came up a few times. The V gene is TRBV7-9, the J gene TRBJ2-2; TRBD1 matches at 7 bases. The germline gives CDR1 SEHNR, CDR2 FQNEAQ (reference sequence). This CDR3 contains 19 residues. V was pared by 1 base and J by 0 bases, with 11 bases of the junction left unmatched. This chain's CDR3 is CASSLVSWGQSSNTGELFF. Written as DNA, the CDR3 is TGTGCCAGCAGCTTAGTTTCTTGGGGACAGAGCTCGAACACCGGGGAGCTGTTTTTT. Full variable domain (rest looked up from reference TRBV7-9 and TRBJ2-2): DTGVSQNPRHKITKRGQNVTFRCDPISEHNRLYWYRQTLGQGPEFLTYFQNEAQLEKSRLLSDRFSAERPKGSFSTLEIQRTEQGDSAMYLCASSLVSWGQSSNTGELFFGEGSRLTVL.

This sequence joins TRBV7-2 and TRBJ1-6; 7 bases line up with TRBD1. Trimming cost V 5 bases and J 9 bases; bases outside gene matches: 4. The germline gives CDR1 SGHTA, CDR2 FQGNSA. There are 13 residues in the CDR3. This chain's CDR3 is CASSGQAGSPLHF. The CDR3 bases are TGTGCCAGCAGCGGACAGGCGGGTTCACCCCTCCACTTT. Complete variable domain (other parts from reference TRBV7-2 and TRBJ1-6): GAGVSQSPSNKVTEKGKDVELRCDPISGHTALYWYRQSLGQGLEFLIYFQGNSAPDKSGLPSDRFSAERTGGSVSTLTIQRTQQEDSAVYLCASSGQAGSPLHFGNGTRLTVT.

The chain recombines TRBV30 with TRBJ1-2; weak D call: TRBD1 (6 bases). V gave up 0 bases and J gave up 7 bases, with 15 bases separating them. Germline CDR1 is GTSNPN and CDR2 is SVGIG (reference sequence). The CDR3 loop spans 14 amino acids. CDR3 DNA sequence: TGTGCCTGGAGTGTATTGTCCAGGGGCGGTGGCTACACCTTC. Translated, it gives CAWSVLSRGGGYTF.

This clone was recorded a few times. The gene calls are TRBV10-3 and TRBJ2-7; 7 nucleotides agree with TRBD1. Germline CDR1 and CDR2: ENHRY and SYGVKD. J lost 5 bases, V lost 7 bases, and 11 bases had no gene match. The CDR3 runs to 14 residues. The CDR3 region is CAIKGQLRIDEQYF. CDR3 nucleotides: TGTGCCATCAAGGGACAGCTTAGGATCGACGAGCAGTACTTC.

V is TRBV28 and J is TRBJ2-3; a possible D gene is TRBD2 (5 bases). Germline loops: CDR1 MDHEN, CDR2 SYDVKM. The CDR3 runs to 18 residues. V was shortened by 5 bases and J by 3 bases, with 24 bases between the two germline ends. The CDR3 protein is CASSRLWARRRGTDTQYF. CDR3 bases: TGTGCCAGCAGTCGTCTTTGGGCGAGGCGACGGGGAACAGATACGCAGTATTTT.

This clone has only a few counts. This chain uses TRBV19 with TRBJ2-7, with 7 bases identical to TRBD1. This CDR3 spans 14 amino acids. Germline CDR1 LNHDA, CDR2 SQIVND (reference sequence). With V trimmed by 5 bases and J by 3 bases, 7 bases remained unmatched. The CDR3 spells CASSARGQSYEQYF. The CDR3 DNA reads as TGTGCCAGTAGTGCGAGGGGGCAAAGCTACGAGCAGTACTTC.

This rearrangement joins TRBV5-1 to TRBJ2-2; D not certain. Per the germline V gene, CDR1 is SGHRS and CDR2 is YFSETQ. Trimming pared 0 bases from V and 1 base from J, leaving 4 bases between. The CDR3 covers 14 residues. CDR3 residues: CASSLEQNTGELFF. CDR3 in DNA: TGCGCCAGCAGCTTGGAACAGAACACCGGGGAGCTGTTTTTT.

The chain uses TRBV5-8 and TRBJ2-5; D is possibly TRBD2 (5 bases). The J call may be incorrect, as the DNA end agrees better with TRBJ2-7. The CDR3 is 15 residues long. Germline values: CDR1 SGHTS, CDR2 YDEGEE. CDR3 residues: CASSLRLQTVNEQYF. The CDR3 coding sequence is TGTGCCAGCAGCTTGCGACTACAAACTGTAAACGAGCAGTACTTC.